What follows is one T cell receptor beta chain and its context. RNA in amounts of about 0.5 to 1 ug was reverse transcribed with random hexamers. TCRdb passed the immunoSEQ multiplex PCR reads through MiXCR, listing each CDR3 protein once. The sample holds 200,000 or so distinct CDR3 sequences; approximately 95% are singletons and the top ten take about 0.093%. The data are from a study of CD8 T cells in Susac syndrome. Germline-derived CDR1 and CDR2 are DFQATT and SNEGSKA (reference sequence). Trimming took 1 base from V and 1 from J, leaving 16 bases between them. The CDR3 totals 16 residues. Sequencing was done on a sample of CD4+ T cells from PBMCs. This rearrangement joins TRBV20-1 to TRBJ1-2; a possible D gene is TRBD1 (5 bases). The source is a human donor with multiple sclerosis. DNA for the CDR3: TGCAGTGCTAGAGTCAGAGGGGCATCAGTTAACTATGGCTACACCTTC. It yields the protein CSARVRGASVNYGYTF.